The 23 T cell receptor beta chains below come from one sample, sequenced in a study of T-cell memory formation after mild COVID-19. TCRdb recomputed calls from the 5' RACE reads with MiXCR, one row per CDR3 protein. The repertoire holds 400,000 to 500,000 distinct CDR3 sequences, with roughly 17% as singletons. The sample consisted of PBMCs or a T cell subset sorted from them (not recorded which). These receptors all stem from a man aged 18 to 29 who had mild COVID-19 (a few samples of this study predate the infection). Cell type and time point are not known.

This clonotype has just a few counts. The genes are TRBV12-3 or TRBV12-4 and TRBJ2-3; 10 bases match TRBD2. J was trimmed by 6 bases and V by 7 bases; bases with no gene match: 1. CDR3 length: 12 amino acids. The CDR3 here is CASKREGDTQYF. CDR3 bases: TGTGCCAGCAAGCGGGAGGGTGATACGCAGTATTTT.

This clonotype was counted a single time. This sequence joins TRBV7-2 and TRBJ2-1; tentative D call: TRBD2 (6 bases). Germline V lookup: CDR1 SGHTA, CDR2 FQGNSA. V gave up 4 bases and J gave up 10 bases, with 11 bases separating them. This CDR3 contains 12 residues. In nucleotides, the CDR3 is TGTGCCAGCAGCTCCCCCCGGGGGGAGCAGTTCTTC. It encodes CASSSPRGEQFF.

The V call is TRBV4-1, the J call TRBJ1-5; the D gene is possibly TRBD1 (5 bases). CDR1 MGHRA and CDR2 YSYEKL come from the germline V gene. The CDR3 contains 19 residues. V shed 0 bases and J shed 3 bases, with 21 bases lying between them. CDR3 sequence reads: CASSQDPPSGELNNQPQHF. The CDR3 DNA reads TGCGCCAGCAGCCAAGACCCTCCGTCGGGGGAACTAAACAATCAGCCCCAGCATTTT.

This chain links TRBV7-9 with TRBJ1-1; D is undetermined. Germline V lookup: CDR1 SEHNR, CDR2 FQNEAQ (reference sequence). The CDR3 is made up of 14 amino acids. The germline V and J ends were trimmed by 4 bases and 6 bases, with 15 bases remaining between them. DNA of the CDR3: TGTGCCAGCAGCTCCCGTGGGGTGAGCCCTGAAGCTTTCTTT. Translation gives CASSSRGVSPEAFF.

The chain links TRBV4-1 to TRBJ1-1, with unresolved D. Trimming took 1 base from V and 3 from J, leaving 15 bases between them. From germline, CDR1 is MGHRA and CDR2 YSYEKL. The CDR3 spans 16 residues. The CDR3 nucleotides are TGCGCCAGCAGCCAAGTGGATCTCGTTGTGTACACTGAAGCTTTCTTT. Amino acids: CASSQVDLVVYTEAFF.

In this sample, this clonotype turned up many times. This chain links TRBV5-1 with TRBJ2-7; 9 nucleotides match TRBD1. Germline values: CDR1 SGHRS, CDR2 YFSETQ. The CDR3 extends over 13 amino acids. V shed 4 bases, J shed 5 bases, and the junction held 4 bases outside the gene matches. Here the CDR3 reads CASSRGQGNEQYF. CDR3 in DNA: TGCGCCAGCAGCCGGGGACAGGGCAACGAGCAGTACTTC.

This clonotype showed up just a few times. J is TRBJ1-1 and V is TRBV9, with 9 bases aligning to TRBD1. The J segment lost 11 bases and the V segment lost 4 bases, leaving 6 bases of the junction unmatched. The CDR3 has 12 amino acids. Germline V gives CDR1 SGDLS, CDR2 YYNGEE. CDR3 in DNA: TGTGCCAGCAGCTCGGACAGGGGAAGTGCTTTCTTT. Translation gives CASSSDRGSAFF.

The gene calls are TRBV6-2 or TRBV6-3 and TRBJ1-5; the D is unclear. Germline V gene sequence: CDR1 MNHEY, CDR2 SVGEGT. There are 12 residues in the CDR3. Trimming shortened V by 5 bases and J by 9 bases, and 11 bases separated the two germline ends. The CDR3 bases are TGTGCCAGCAGTACTCGGTCCTGGCCCCAGCATTTT. Protein product: CASSTRSWPQHF.

The chain is built from TRBV5-1 and TRBJ2-3; a weak D match, TRBD1 (6 bases). Trimming removed 4 bases from V and 3 bases from J, with 12 bases in between. The CDR3 consists of 14 residues. Per germline, CDR1 SGHRS and CDR2 YFSETQ. Written as DNA, the CDR3 is TGCGCCAGCAGCATAGACCAGGGGACAGATACGCAGTATTTT. The encoded protein is CASSIDQGTDTQYF.

This clonotype was seen ten or more times. This chain connects TRBV4-1 to TRBJ2-7; D is uncertain. V was trimmed by 1 base and J by 0 bases, leaving 13 bases between them. CDR1 and CDR2 from the germline V gene are MGHRA and YSYEKL. This CDR3 has 16 amino acids. The CDR3 loop reads CASSQVLGRSSYEQYF. CDR3 in DNA: TGCGCCAGCAGCCAAGTCCTCGGGCGGAGCTCCTACGAGCAGTACTTC.

The rearrangement links TRBV6-6 to TRBJ2-1; D remains unclear. Germline V gene sequence: CDR1 MNHNY, CDR2 SVGAGI (reference sequence). The CDR3 is made up of 13 amino acids. V was pared by 7 bases and J by 2 bases, with 9 bases between. The CDR3: CASMAGPYNEQFF. CDR3 coding DNA: TGTGCCAGCATGGCTGGACCCTACAATGAGCAGTTCTTC.

The chain links TRBV5-1 to TRBJ2-1, with a weak D call TRBD1 (6 bases). This CDR3 spans 15 amino acids. Germline values: CDR1 SGHRS, CDR2 YFSETQ. Trimming took 2 bases from V and 0 from J, leaving 9 bases between them. CDR3 in amino acids: CASSFGQSSYNEQFF. Here the CDR3 DNA reads TGCGCCAGCAGCTTCGGACAGAGCTCCTACAATGAGCAGTTCTTC.

There are a few counts of this clonotype. V and J are TRBV7-3 and TRBJ2-2, with TRBD2 as a possible D gene (6 bases). V lost 5 bases, J lost 12 bases, and 13 bases lay in between. The length of the CDR3 is 12 residues. The germline V gene encodes CDR1 SGHTA and CDR2 FQGTGA. Here the CDR3 DNA reads TGTGCCAGCAGCCCACCCCGGGGGAAGCTGTTTTTT. Amino acids: CASSPPRGKLFF.

This rearrangement joins TRBV5-1 to TRBJ2-1, with 10 nucleotides matching TRBD2. V dropped 6 bases and J dropped 8; count of bases not matched to a gene: 8. CDR3 size: 14 residues. The V gene's germline CDR1 is SGHRS and CDR2 YFSETQ. CDR3 sequence: CASTLGLAGDEQFF. CDR3 sequence (DNA): TGCGCCAGCACTCTGGGGCTAGCGGGGGATGAGCAGTTCTTC.

V gene TRBV10-3 combines with J gene TRBJ2-3, with a possible D match to TRBD1 (6 bases). Germline V CDR1 and CDR2: ENHRY, SYGVKD. Trimming stripped 9 bases from V and 11 bases from J, with 18 bases between. The CDR3 is 12 residues long. The CDR3 is CAMADGTNQQYF. As DNA, the CDR3 is TGTGCCATGGCGGACGGGACAAACCAGCAGTATTTT.

This chain connects TRBV4-3 to TRBJ2-5; TRBD2 matches at 7 bases. The length of the CDR3 is 15 residues. Germline CDR1 LGHNA, CDR2 YSLEER. The junction had 9 bases not matched to a gene; V was cut back by 3 bases and J by 5 bases. CDR3 in DNA: TGCGCCAGCAGCCAGGAGGTAGCGGGTCGGGAGACCCAGTACTTC. Its translation is CASSQEVAGRETQYF.

This clonotype was seen only a few times. J is TRBJ2-1 and V is TRBV4-3; 8 bases are a match to TRBD2. Trimming cost V 0 bases and J 4 bases; bases outside gene matches: 5. Germline V gene sequence: CDR1 LGHNA, CDR2 YSLEER. The CDR3 consists of 16 residues. The CDR3 spells CASSQDGSGGYNEQFF. In DNA form, the CDR3 reads TGCGCCAGCAGCCAAGACGGGAGCGGGGGTTACAATGAGCAGTTCTTC.

The chain uses TRBV7-9 and TRBJ2-7; D is unresolved. This CDR3 is built from 12 residues. Per germline, CDR1 SEHNR and CDR2 FQNEAQ (reference sequence). V lost 5 bases and J lost 5, with 10 bases in between. The CDR3 protein is CASSLLAHEQYF. The CDR3 DNA is TGTGCCAGCAGCCTACTTGCGCACGAGCAGTACTTC.

The chain has TRBV5-1 and TRBJ2-7, with TRBD2 identical over 8 bases. Germline V gene lookup returns CDR1 SGHRS and CDR2 YFSETQ. The CDR3 has 14 residues. Germline trimming cut 1 base from V and 6 bases from J; bases unmatched to any gene: 6. CDR3 in amino acids: CASSLSAGGLEQYF. CDR3 DNA sequence: TGCGCCAGCAGCTTGTCGGCGGGGGGTCTCGAGCAGTACTTC.

This clonotype was counted only a few times. This chain uses TRBV5-4 with TRBJ1-2; 11 bases match TRBD1. In germline, CDR1 is SGHNT, CDR2 YYREEE (reference sequence). This CDR3 region has 16 residues. V lost 3 bases and J lost 5; bases outside the gene matches: 9. CDR3 coding DNA: TGTGCCAGCAGCTCCGGACAGGGGGCTAAATGGTATGGCTACACCTTC. Translating it yields CASSSGQGAKWYGYTF.

This clonotype was counted many times. The chain has TRBV4-2 and TRBJ1-5; D gene uncertain. CDR1 is LGHNA, CDR2 YNFKEQ, per germline. This CDR3 comprises 14 residues. Trimming stripped 1 base from V and 4 bases from J, with 8 bases between. The CDR3 loop reads CASSQGPENQPQHF. The CDR3 nucleotides read TGTGCCAGCAGCCAAGGGCCGGAGAATCAGCCCCAGCATTTT.

V gene TRBV4-1 combines with J gene TRBJ2-1, with 11 bases identical to TRBD2. This CDR3 is 15 amino acids long. V was clipped by 5 bases and J by 9 bases; unmatched bases: 9. The germline CDR1 and CDR2 sequences are MGHRA and YSYEKL. For the CDR3, the DNA is TGCGCCAGCAGCTATAGCGGGGGGGCCCAGGGTGAGCAGTTCTTC. Residues: CASSYSGGAQGEQFF.

The rearrangement joins TRBV12-3 or TRBV12-4 to TRBJ1-2, with D perhaps TRBD1 (6 bases). Trimming took off 10 bases at V and 4 bases at J, with 13 bases between the two ends. This CDR3 is 12 amino acids long. This CDR3 reads CATAGAAYGYTF. The CDR3 DNA is TGTGCCACCGCGGGGGCAGCCTATGGCTACACCTTC.